The 24 T cell receptor beta chains reported below all come from one sample, sequenced in a study of tumor-infiltrating lymphocytes in primary liver carcinoma. With a constant-region primer, TCR beta cDNA was made from 450 to 500 ng of total RNA. The TCR beta library was amplified through three nested multiplex PCR rounds in a modified ARM-PCR procedure. Primers for the first two PCR rounds were TRBV1-TRBV30 forward primers and a C-beta reverse primer (roughly 10 cycles per round). TCRdb used MiXCR to reprocess the multiplex PCR reads, holding one entry per CDR3 protein. The sample records 310,000 or so distinct CDR3 sequences, 65% being singletons. Alongside blood RNA obtained from unsorted whole blood, germline DNA was also extracted. Sequenced input: peripheral blood. The source is a man aged 40-50 years with primary liver carcinoma and hepatitis B virus infection.

To note about this clonotype: At one of its ends the junction is not consistent with the germline gene, which may arise from a read error. This chain links TRBV11-2 with TRBJ1-5, with TRBD1 as a possible D gene (5 bases). The CDR3 loop spans 16 amino acids. Germline CDR1 reads SGHAT; CDR2 reads FQNNGV. The CDR3 here is CVSSLGAEISDQPQHF. CDR3 nucleotide sequence: TGTGTCAGCAGCCTTGGGGCTGAGATTTCGGATCAGCCCCAGCATTTT. The whole variable domain, remainder taken from reference TRBV11-2 and TRBJ1-5, is EAGVAQSPRYKIIEKRQSVAFWCNPISGHATLYWYQQILGQGPKLLIQFQNNGVVDDSQLPKDRFSAERLKGVDSTLKIQPAKLEDSAVYLCVSSLGAEISDQPQHFGDGTRLSIL.

This clonotype was seen a handful of times. This sequence joins TRBV5-4 and TRBJ2-7; D is unclear. The CDR3 length is 13 residues. In germline, CDR1 is SGHNT, CDR2 YYREEE (reference sequence). Trimming pared 1 base from V and 3 bases from J, leaving 8 bases between. The CDR3 sequence: CASSLPDNYEQYF. As DNA, the CDR3 is TGTGCCAGCAGCTTGCCAGACAACTACGAGCAGTACTTC.

The chain employs TRBV29-1 and TRBJ2-3; 9 nucleotides match TRBD1. Per the germline V gene, CDR1 is SQVTM and CDR2 is ANQGSEA. V lost 0 bases and J lost 3; bases outside the gene matches: 16. This CDR3 region has 19 residues. The chain's CDR3 is CSVEDFPAGQGVMTDTQYF. CDR3 coding DNA: TGCAGCGTTGAAGACTTCCCGGCGGGACAGGGCGTGATGACAGATACGCAGTATTTT.

This clonotype was recorded many times. The V gene is TRBV6-1, the J gene TRBJ1-5; D call uncertain. The CDR3 has 15 residues. V was cut by 2 bases and J by 7 bases, with 15 bases left in between. CDR1 is MNHNS, CDR2 SASEGT, per germline. CDR3 DNA: TGTGCCAGCAGTGAACTGGGATTCTCAGACCAGCCCCAGCATTTT. The encoded protein is CASSELGFSDQPQHF.

Points on this clonotype: A much larger clonotype is one base distant, so this may be a read error. The chain employs TRBV6-1 and TRBJ2-2; maybe TRBD1 (5 bases). Per the germline V gene, CDR1 is MNHNS and CDR2 is SASEGT. The CDR3 is made up of 16 amino acids. CDR3 amino acids: CASSDLRTKNAGELFF. The CDR3 DNA follows: TGTGCCAGCAGTGATTTGCGGACAAAGAACGCCGGGGAGCTGTTTTTT.

Of note for this clonotype: A much larger clone lies a single base off, so this may be a read error. The chain joins TRBV6-1 to TRBJ1-4; maybe TRBD1 (6 bases). The germline V gene encodes CDR1 MNHNS and CDR2 SASEGT. The CDR3 sequence is 14 residues long. Between the trimmed V and J ends, which lost 7 bases and 12 bases, there was a span of 21 bases. The CDR3 sequence: CASTWGDKDEELFF. CDR3 DNA sequence: TGTGCCAGCACCTGGGGGGACAAAGACGAAGAACTGTTTTTT.

About this clonotype: This may come from a read error, since a much larger clone is one base off. This chain's CDR3 is CASNPARGTDTRYF. In nucleotides, the CDR3 is TGTGCCAGCAACCCGGCCCGAGGCACAGATACGCGGTATTTT. The chain employs TRBV11-1 and TRBJ2-3; no firm D call. CDR1 SGHAT and CDR2 FQDESV come from the germline V gene (reference sequence). The CDR3 sequence is 14 residues long.

The chain's CDR3 is CASSLGSGRRNEQFF. CDR3 nucleotides: TGCGCCAGCAGCTTGGGAAGCGGGAGAAGGAATGAGCAGTTCTTC. This chain links TRBV5-1 with TRBJ2-1, with 8 positions matching TRBD2. Germline loops: CDR1 SGHRS, CDR2 YFSETQ. CDR3 length: 15 amino acids. Germline trimming cut 0 bases from V and 7 bases from J; bases unmatched to any gene: 6.

In this sample, this clonotype turned up many times. This chain connects TRBV6-2 or TRBV6-3 to TRBJ2-1; the D gene is possibly TRBD2 (6 bases). The germline V and J ends were trimmed by 5 bases and 1 base, with 9 bases remaining between them. Germline V gene lookup returns CDR1 MNHEY and CDR2 SVGEGT. The length of the CDR3 is 14 residues. CDR3 loop: CASSGEASYNEQFF. CDR3 nucleotide sequence: TGTGCCAGCAGTGGGGAGGCGTCCTACAATGAGCAGTTCTTC.

The CDR3 coding sequence is TGTGCCAGCAGCTTACAGTTGAACACCGGGGAGCTGTTTTTT. The encoded protein is CASSLQLNTGELFF. J is TRBJ2-2 and V is TRBV7-9; D is unresolved. V was cut by 2 bases and J by 1 base, with 5 bases left in between. Germline-derived CDR1 and CDR2 are SEHNR and FQNEAQ (reference sequence). The length of the CDR3 is 14 residues.

With respect to this clonotype: Possible read error: a much larger clone is one base away. The chain carries TRBV6-2 or TRBV6-3 and TRBJ1-5; tentative D call: TRBD1 (6 bases). The CDR3 is 13 amino acids. Germline values: CDR1 MNHEY, CDR2 SVGEGT. The CDR3: CASSPDRNQPRHF. As DNA, the CDR3 is TGTGCCAGCAGCCCCGACAGGAATCAGCCCCGGCATTTT.

On this clonotype: A much larger clone lies one base from this, so it may be a read error. J is TRBJ2-1 and V is TRBV29-1; TRBD2 agrees at 9 bases. Germline V CDR1 and CDR2: SQVTM, ANQGSEA. CDR3 length: 15 residues. CDR3 sequence reads: CSVENRLAVYNERFF. The CDR3 region has the DNA TGCAGCGTTGAAAACCGACTAGCGGTTTACAATGAGCGGTTCTTC.

On this clonotype: One end of the junction does not line up with germline, which may come from a read error. The chain carries TRBV6-6 and TRBJ2-7, with D uncertain. The CDR3 covers 12 residues. Germline CDR1 is MNHNY and CDR2 is SVGAGI (reference sequence). For the CDR3, the DNA is TGCGCCAGCAGTTACCCGACCAGCGAGCAGTACTTC. Its protein is CASSYPTSEQYF.

This clonotype was detected once. Since a much larger clone is just one base distant, this may be a read error. V and J are TRBV6-2 or TRBV6-3 and TRBJ2-7, with D uncertain. The CDR3 has 14 residues. Germline V gene data show CDR1 as MNHEY and CDR2 as SVGEGT. V dropped 5 bases and J dropped 3 bases, with 14 bases sitting between them. The CDR3 region has the DNA TGTGCCAGCAGTATAGGGATTAGCAGCTACGAGCAGTACTTC. Residues: CASSIGISSYEQYF.

Regarding this clonotype: A single base separates this from a much larger clone, so it may be a read error. The V call is TRBV6-5, the J call TRBJ1-2; D is ambiguous. There are 14 residues in the CDR3. Germline-derived CDR1 and CDR2 are MNHEY and SVGAGI. The CDR3 region is CASSYGRHGYVYTF. The DNA for the CDR3 is TGTGCCAGCAGTTACGGAAGGCATGGCTATGTCTACACCTTC.

This clonotype was counted many times. The CDR3 nucleotides are TGTGCCAGCAGTTTTATGTGGGAAGCTTTCTTT. Amino acid sequence: CASSFMWEAFF. This sequence joins TRBV6-2 or TRBV6-3 and TRBJ1-1; D not resolved. Between the trimmed V and J ends, which lost 4 bases and 8 bases, there was a span of 8 bases. The CDR3 length is 11 residues. Germline CDR1 is MNHEY and CDR2 is SVGEGT.

This clonotype has ten or more counts. The genes are TRBV11-1 and TRBJ2-7; 10 nucleotides match TRBD2. V lost 1 base and J lost 3; bases outside the gene matches: 3. CDR3 length equals 15 residues. Germline CDR1 SGHAT, CDR2 FQDESV (reference sequence). The CDR3 DNA is TGTGCCAGCAGCTTAGGGACTAGCGGAAACTACGAGCAGTACTTC. This translates into CASSLGTSGNYEQYF.

The table lists this clonotype with a few counts. This sequence may be a read error, since a much larger clone differs from it by one base. The V gene is TRBV29-1, the J gene TRBJ2-1; no clear D. Germline lookup yields CDR1 SQVTM and CDR2 ANQGSEA. The CDR3 is made up of 12 amino acids. CDR3 loop: CSVEIIDNEQLF. The CDR3 region has the DNA TGCAGCGTTGAAATCATCGACAATGAGCAGCTCTTC.

On this clonotype: A read error may be the cause here, since a much bigger clone is one base away. This CDR3 reads CASSQEATNEKLFF. CDR3 nucleotides: TGCGCCAGCTCTCAGGAGGCAACTAATGAAAAACTGTTTTTT. The V call is TRBV10-2, the J call TRBJ1-4; D is unclear. V gave up 8 bases and J gave up 0 bases, with 10 bases separating them. Germline loops: CDR1 WSHSY, CDR2 SAAADI. The CDR3 runs to 14 residues.

This clonotype has more than one count but fewer than ten. The V and J genes are TRBV2 and TRBJ1-1; maybe TRBD1 (6 bases). CDR3 size: 12 residues. With 6 bases removed from V and 4 bases from J, the gap between germline ends came to 9 bases. Germline CDR1 SNHLY, CDR2 FYNNEI. CDR3 loop: CASRRGGTEAFF. The CDR3 DNA reads as TGTGCCAGCAGGAGGGGGGGCACTGAAGCTTTCTTT.

Concerning this clonotype: Germline and junction disagree at one end, which may indicate a read error. V gene TRBV10-3 combines with J gene TRBJ2-7; D not resolved. CDR3 length equals 15 residues. CDR1 is ENHRY and CDR2 is SYGVKD in the germline V gene. CDR3 sequence reads: CAISGSSGPIKVLYF. DNA of the CDR3: TGTGCCATTAGTGGGTCGTCGGGTCCTATCAAGGTTCTGTACTTC.

Notes on this clonotype: This could be a read error, since a much larger clone is one nucleotide away. The chain recombines TRBV5-1 with TRBJ2-6, with no clear D. This CDR3 has 14 residues. Germline V gives CDR1 SGHRS, CDR2 YFSETQ. CDR3 DNA sequence: TGCGCCAGCTGCTTCGCCCCCGGGGCCAACGTCCTGACTTTC. It specifies CASCFAPGANVLTF.

As concerns this clonotype: This may stem from a read error, because a much larger clone lies one nucleotide away. The rearrangement links TRBV4-1 to TRBJ2-3; 10 bases are shared with TRBD2. Trimming removed 1 base from V and 5 bases from J; junction bases left unmatched: 12. The CDR3 extends over 18 amino acids. CDR1 MGHRA and CDR2 YSYEKL come from the germline V gene. CDR3 nucleotides: TGCGCCAGCAGCCAAGGCGAGCTAGCGGGAGTCGGCATAGATACGCAGTATTTT. Protein: CASSQGELAGVGIDTQYF.

Regarding this clonotype: A junction end diverges from the germline sequence, so it may reflect a read error. The chain carries TRBV4-2 and TRBJ2-6; D is possibly TRBD2 (5 bases). The CDR3 is 17 residues long. Germline loops: CDR1 LGHNA, CDR2 YNFKEQ. This CDR3 is CASSQDWARSGVNVLTF. DNA of the CDR3: TGTGCCAGCAGCCAGGACTGGGCCCGCTCTGGGGTCAACGTCCTGACTTTC.